This T cell receptor (beta chain) was profiled in a study of cytomegalovirus exposure and HLA in healthy donors. Researchers ran the PCR with 60 Vbeta and 13 Jbeta primers. Measured with immunoSEQ multiplex PCR; TCRdb has only the in-frame clones, and not every one. Found here are more than 75,000 clones; the top ten clones hold less than 20%. A note on this clone: Its target is not known.

Trimming at V came to 6 bases and at J to 8 bases, leaving 8 bases not matched to a gene. Germline CDR1 reads GTSNPN; CDR2 reads SVGIG (reference sequence). This CDR3 comprises 12 residues. Study-wide points: When a later analysis compared HLA-associated TCR beta chains with equally common others, the HLA-associated chains turned out to be more clonally expanded and to have lower generation probabilities. The records held CMV serostatus as the only immune exposure information. Association of a missense DCLRE1C variant with TCR beta V- and J-gene trimming was reported in a later analysis. Sequencing artifact likely explains a cluster of highly shared sequence variants.

This TCR came from a man aged 50 to 60 in good health and CMV-seropositive. The J gene is TRBJ1-2, the V gene TRBV30, with 8 bases identical to TRBD1. The sample comprised PBMCs. The CDR3 bases are TGTGCCTGCAGGGGGCCAGATCTCGGCTACACCTTC. Translation gives CACRGPDLGYTF.